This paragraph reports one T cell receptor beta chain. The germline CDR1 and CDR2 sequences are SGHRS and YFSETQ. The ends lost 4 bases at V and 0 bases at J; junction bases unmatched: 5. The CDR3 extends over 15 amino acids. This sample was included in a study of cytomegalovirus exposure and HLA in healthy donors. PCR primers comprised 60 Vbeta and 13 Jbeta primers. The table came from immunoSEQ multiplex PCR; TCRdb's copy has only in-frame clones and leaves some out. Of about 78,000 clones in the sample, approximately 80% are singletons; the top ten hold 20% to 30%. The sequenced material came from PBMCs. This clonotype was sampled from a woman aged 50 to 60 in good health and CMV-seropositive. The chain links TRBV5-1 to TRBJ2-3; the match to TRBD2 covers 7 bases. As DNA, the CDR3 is TGCGCCAGCAGCGTAAGCGGGGAAAGCACAGATACGCAGTATTTT. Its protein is CASSVSGESTDTQYF.